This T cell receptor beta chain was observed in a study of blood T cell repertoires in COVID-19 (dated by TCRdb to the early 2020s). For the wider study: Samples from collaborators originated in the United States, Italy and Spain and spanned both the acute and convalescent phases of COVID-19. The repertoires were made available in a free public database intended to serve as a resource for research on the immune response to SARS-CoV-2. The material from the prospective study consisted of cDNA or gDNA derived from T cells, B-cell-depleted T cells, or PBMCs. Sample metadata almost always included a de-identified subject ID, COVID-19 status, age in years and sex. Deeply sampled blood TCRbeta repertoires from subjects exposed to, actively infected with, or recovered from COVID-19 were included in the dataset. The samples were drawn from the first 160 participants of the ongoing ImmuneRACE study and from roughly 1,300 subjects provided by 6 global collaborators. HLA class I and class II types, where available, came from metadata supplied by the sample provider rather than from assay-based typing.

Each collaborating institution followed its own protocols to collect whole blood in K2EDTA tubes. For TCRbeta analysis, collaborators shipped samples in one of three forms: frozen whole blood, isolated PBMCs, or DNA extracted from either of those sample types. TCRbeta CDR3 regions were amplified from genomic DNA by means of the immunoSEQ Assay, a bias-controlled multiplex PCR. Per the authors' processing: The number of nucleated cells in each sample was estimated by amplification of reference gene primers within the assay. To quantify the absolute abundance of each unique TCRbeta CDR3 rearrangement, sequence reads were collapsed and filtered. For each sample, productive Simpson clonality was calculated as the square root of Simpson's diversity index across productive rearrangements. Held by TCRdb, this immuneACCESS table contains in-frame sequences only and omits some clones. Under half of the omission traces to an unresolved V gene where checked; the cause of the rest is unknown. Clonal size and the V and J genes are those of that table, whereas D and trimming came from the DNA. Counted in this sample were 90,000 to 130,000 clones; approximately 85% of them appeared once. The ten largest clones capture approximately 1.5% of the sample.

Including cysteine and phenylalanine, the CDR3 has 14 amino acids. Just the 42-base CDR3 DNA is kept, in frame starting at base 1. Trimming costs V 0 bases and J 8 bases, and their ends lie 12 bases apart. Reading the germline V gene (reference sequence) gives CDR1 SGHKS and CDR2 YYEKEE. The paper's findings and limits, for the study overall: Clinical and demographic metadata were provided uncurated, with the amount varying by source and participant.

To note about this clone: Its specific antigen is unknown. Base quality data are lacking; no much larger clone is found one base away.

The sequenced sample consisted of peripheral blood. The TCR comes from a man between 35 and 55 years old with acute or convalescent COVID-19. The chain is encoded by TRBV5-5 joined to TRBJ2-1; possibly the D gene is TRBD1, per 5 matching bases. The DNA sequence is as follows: TGTGCCAGCAGCTTGGGGGGCAGGAGTGATGAGCAGTTCTTC. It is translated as CASSLGGRSDEQFF.